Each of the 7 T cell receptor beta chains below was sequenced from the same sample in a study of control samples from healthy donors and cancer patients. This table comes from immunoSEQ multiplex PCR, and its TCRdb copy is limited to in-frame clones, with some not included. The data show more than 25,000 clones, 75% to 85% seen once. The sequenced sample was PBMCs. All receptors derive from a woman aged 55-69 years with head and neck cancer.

The CDR3 nucleotides are TGTGCCAGCAGTTACTTGGACACCGAGCAGTACTTC. Its protein product is CASSYLDTEQYF. This chain uses TRBV6-6 with TRBJ2-7; a weak D match, TRBD1 (5 bases). V was shortened by 1 base and J by 6 bases, with 7 bases between the two germline ends. Germline CDR1 and CDR2: MNHNY and SVGAGI (reference sequence). CDR3 length equals 12 residues.

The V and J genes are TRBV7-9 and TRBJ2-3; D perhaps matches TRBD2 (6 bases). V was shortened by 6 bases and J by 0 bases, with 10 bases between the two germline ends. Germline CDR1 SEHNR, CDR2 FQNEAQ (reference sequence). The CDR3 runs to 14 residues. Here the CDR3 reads CASRKRASTDTQYF. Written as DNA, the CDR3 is TGTGCCAGCAGAAAGCGGGCCAGCACAGATACGCAGTATTTT. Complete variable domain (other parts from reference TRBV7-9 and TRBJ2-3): DTGVSQNPRHKITKRGQNVTFRCDPISEHNRLYWYRQTLGQGPEFLTYFQNEAQLEKSRLLSDRFSAERPKGSFSTLEIQRTEQGDSAMYLCASRKRASTDTQYFGPGTRLTVL.

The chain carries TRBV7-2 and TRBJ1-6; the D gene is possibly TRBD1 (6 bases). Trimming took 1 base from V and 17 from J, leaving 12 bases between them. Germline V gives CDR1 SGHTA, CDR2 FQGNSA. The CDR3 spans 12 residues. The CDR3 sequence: CASSLEMGAFHF. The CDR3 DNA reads TGTGCCAGCAGCTTAGAAATGGGGGCCTTCCACTTT.

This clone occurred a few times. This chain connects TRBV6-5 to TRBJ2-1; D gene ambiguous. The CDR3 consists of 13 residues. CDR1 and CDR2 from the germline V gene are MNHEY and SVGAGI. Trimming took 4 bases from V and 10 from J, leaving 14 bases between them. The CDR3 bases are TGTGCCAGCAGTTTCTATTACAATGAGGAGCAGTTCTTC. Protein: CASSFYYNEEQFF.

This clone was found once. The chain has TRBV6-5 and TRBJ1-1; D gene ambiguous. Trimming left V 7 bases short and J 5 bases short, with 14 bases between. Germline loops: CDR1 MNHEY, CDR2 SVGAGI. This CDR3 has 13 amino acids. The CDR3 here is CASKPNSNTEAFF. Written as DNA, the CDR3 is TGTGCCAGCAAACCCAACAGTAATACTGAAGCTTTCTTT.

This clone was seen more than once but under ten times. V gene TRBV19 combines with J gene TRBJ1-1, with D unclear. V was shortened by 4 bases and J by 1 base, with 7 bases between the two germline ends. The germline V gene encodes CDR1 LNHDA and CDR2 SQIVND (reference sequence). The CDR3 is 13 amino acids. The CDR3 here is CASSKTKNTEAFF. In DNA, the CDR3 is TGTGCCAGTAGTAAGACAAAGAACACTGAAGCTTTCTTT.

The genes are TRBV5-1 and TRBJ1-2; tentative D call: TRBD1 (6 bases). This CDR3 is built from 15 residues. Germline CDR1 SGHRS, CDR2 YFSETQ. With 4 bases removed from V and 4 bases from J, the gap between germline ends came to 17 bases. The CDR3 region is CASSENTGGFYGYTF. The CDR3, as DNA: TGCGCCAGCAGCGAGAACACGGGGGGCTTCTATGGCTACACCTTC.